A selection of T cell receptor beta chains follows, all from one sample in a study of response to subunit inactivated influenza vaccine. TCRdb redid the calling of the RT-PCR reads with MiXCR, one entry per CDR3 protein. The sample has approximately 520,000 distinct CDR3 sequences; 25% are singletons. The sequences come from CD4+ T cells sorted from PBMCs, collected 5 days after vaccination. These receptors were collected from a man in his fifties or sixties who received an inactivated influenza vaccine. CDR3s include the opening cysteine and the closing phenylalanine or tryptophan. Each record gives: clone size, J gene, V gene, D gene, CDR3 protein, CDR3 DNA. D genes are given only for firm matches. Expanded clones are given a class, and other clones once, few, many or no size at all.

>many|TRBJ1-5|TRBV24-1|NA
CATSDSQNQPQHF
TGTGCCACCAGTGATTCCCAGAATCAGCCCCAGCATTTT
>NA|TRBJ2-1|TRBV6-1|NA
CASMGAVSYNEQFF
TGTGCCAGCATGGGTGCGGTCTCCTACAATGAGCAGTTCTTC
>NA|TRBJ2-3|TRBV6-1|TRBD1
CASTLDRGFRSTDTQYF
TGTGCCAGCACCCTGGACAGGGGTTTTCGGAGCACAGATACGCAGTATTTT
>NA|TRBJ2-7|TRBV18|TRBD1
CASSSDRVVISYEQYF
TGTGCCAGCTCATCGGACAGGGTGGTAATCTCCTACGAGCAGTACTTC
>NA|TRBJ2-5|TRBV24-1|NA
CATSDLQGTSKETQYF
TGTGCCACCAGTGATTTGCAGGGGACCTCGAAAGAGACCCAGTACTTC
>few|TRBJ2-7|TRBV20-1|NA
CSASSTGRGPSYEQYF
TGCAGTGCTAGCTCAACCGGGAGGGGGCCCTCCTACGAGCAGTACTTC
>NA|TRBJ1-2|TRBV20-1|TRBD1
CSARVGQELKGYTF
TGCAGTGCTAGGGTCGGACAGGAACTGAAGGGCTACACCTTC
>few|TRBJ1-2|TRBV12-3/TRBV12-4|NA
CASSLQGGSNYGYTF
TGTGCCAGCAGTTTACAGGGAGGATCTAACTATGGCTACACCTTC
>many|TRBJ1-1|TRBV4-1|NA
CASSQESLGGRRTEAFF
TGCGCCAGCAGCCAGGAATCGTTGGGGGGAAGGAGGACTGAAGCTTTCTTT
>NA|TRBJ2-1|TRBV10-3|TRBD2
CAISAEGLAGINEQFF
TGTGCCATCAGTGCGGAGGGACTAGCGGGAATCAATGAGCAGTTCTTC
>NA|TRBJ2-7|TRBV20-1|NA
CSARHVRGEQYF
TGCAGTGCAAGGCACGTGAGGGGGGAGCAGTACTTC